These T cell receptor beta chains were read from a single sample in a study of neurological immune-mediated disorders. TCRdb used MiXCR to reprocess the 5' RACE reads, holding one entry per CDR3 protein. The sample yields 84,000 or so distinct CDR3 sequences, under 13% seen once. Input material: PBMCs. The receptors were gathered from a man aged 35 to 55 in good health. Both conserved end residues are part of each CDR3. The D gene is left open where the match is weak. Only part of the rows carry a size: once, few, many, or a class if the clone is expanded.

CDR3,DNA,length,J,V,size,D
CASMREQYF,TGTGCCAGCATGAGGGAGCAGTACTTC,9,TRBJ2-7,TRBV28,many,.
CASRRGGSQPQHF,TGTGCCAGCAGGAGGGGGGGTAGTCAGCCCCAGCATTTT,13,TRBJ1-5,TRBV28,many,.
CASSQDKGSGGQETQYF,TGCGCCAGCAGCCAAGATAAGGGTAGCGGGGGTCAAGAGACCCAGTACTTC,17,TRBJ2-5,TRBV4-1,many,TRBD2
CASSAGQGFNEQFF,TGTGCCAGCAGCGCGGGACAGGGGTTCAATGAGCAGTTCTTC,14,TRBJ2-1,TRBV7-3,.,TRBD1
CASSLDSEQFF,TGTGCCAGCAGCTTAGATTCGGAGCAGTTCTTC,11,TRBJ2-1,TRBV11-3,many,.
CASSAPPGSPMNTEAFF,TGTGCCAGCAGCGCTCCTCCCGGGAGCCCCATGAACACTGAAGCTTTCTTT,17,TRBJ1-1,TRBV9,.,.
CASSLGLAWEQYF,TGTGCCAGCAGTCTGGGGCTAGCGTGGGAGCAGTACTTC,13,TRBJ2-7,TRBV5-6,.,.
CASSPMQETQYF,TGTGCCAGCTCACCTATGCAAGAGACCCAGTACTTC,12,TRBJ2-5,TRBV18,many,.
CASSPLWGQVLFAGELFF,TGTGCCAGCAGCCCTCTGTGGGGACAGGTCCTTTTCGCCGGGGAGCTGTTTTTT,18,TRBJ2-2,TRBV12-3/TRBV12-4,many,TRBD1
CASSHGTENSYYGYTF,TGTGCCAGCAGTCACGGGACAGAGAATTCATACTATGGCTACACCTTC,16,TRBJ1-2,TRBV6-5,many,TRBD1
CSAQAGPQYF,TGCAGCGCCCAAGCCGGGCCGCAGTATTTT,10,TRBJ2-3,TRBV29-1,many,.
CASSPGTSNQPQHF,TGCGCCAGCAGTCCCGGGACCAGCAATCAGCCCCAGCATTTT,14,TRBJ1-5,TRBV5-1,many,.
CASSPGSGTSGRSGTDTQYF,TGTGCCAGCAGCCCAGGGTCTGGGACTAGCGGGAGGTCGGGCACAGATACGCAGTATTTT,20,TRBJ2-3,TRBV7-3,many,TRBD2
CSASGTSGSYNEQFF,TGCAGTGCTAGCGGGACTAGCGGGTCCTACAATGAGCAGTTCTTC,15,TRBJ2-1,TRBV20-1,many,TRBD2
CASSKTPTTGEAFF,TGTGCCAGCAGCAAGACACCCACGACCGGTGAAGCTTTCTTT,14,TRBJ1-1,TRBV7-3,few,.
CSARATSGGLGLFYEQYF,TGCAGTGCTAGAGCGACTAGCGGGGGATTGGGGCTTTTCTACGAGCAGTACTTC,18,TRBJ2-7,TRBV20-1,many,TRBD2
CSARDRAGGGYEQYF,TGCAGTGCTAGAGATAGGGCGGGGGGCGGATACGAGCAGTACTTC,15,TRBJ2-7,TRBV20-1,many,TRBD2
CSSSQDSRNEQFF,TGTTCCAGCAGCCAAGATTCGAGAAATGAGCAGTTCTTC,13,TRBJ2-1,TRBV3-1,.,.
CASSTTGVTEAFF,TGTGCCAGCAGCACTACAGGGGTGACTGAAGCTTTCTTT,13,TRBJ1-1,TRBV12-3/TRBV12-4,many,TRBD1
CASRIGTGYEQYF,TGTGCCAGCAGGATAGGGACAGGCTACGAGCAGTACTTC,13,TRBJ2-7,TRBV12-3/TRBV12-4,.,TRBD1
CASSAGTGGYQETQYF,TGCGCCAGCAGCGCAGGGACAGGGGGTTACCAAGAGACCCAGTACTTC,16,TRBJ2-5,TRBV5-1,many,TRBD1
CSVVGDLSYEQYF,TGCAGCGTTGTAGGGGATCTATCCTACGAGCAGTACTTC,13,TRBJ2-7,TRBV29-1,many,.
CATGQGYGYTF,TGTGCTACGGGACAGGGTTATGGCTACACCTTC,11,TRBJ1-2,TRBV12-5,few,TRBD1
CASSYAGRYGELFF,TGTGCCAGCAGTTACGCCGGTCGGTACGGGGAGCTGTTTTTT,14,TRBJ2-2,TRBV6-5,many,.
CASSERASGSGIADTQYF,TGTGCCAGCAGTGAAAGGGCTAGCGGGAGCGGGATAGCAGATACGCAGTATTTT,18,TRBJ2-3,TRBV2,many,TRBD2
CASSLDLGDGTDTQYF,TGCGCCAGCAGCTTGGACCTCGGGGACGGGACAGATACGCAGTATTTT,16,TRBJ2-3,TRBV5-1,many,.
CASSGGLSGHTQYF,TGTGCCAGCAGTGGGGGACTCAGTGGGCATACGCAGTATTTT,14,TRBJ2-3,TRBV25-1,many,.
CASSIDRGRFGYTF,TGTGCCAGCAGCATTGACAGGGGGCGTTTCGGCTACACCTTC,14,TRBJ1-2,TRBV5-5,many,TRBD1
CSARDTFGQSNQPQHF,TGCAGTGCTAGAGATACGTTCGGACAGAGCAATCAGCCCCAGCATTTT,16,TRBJ1-5,TRBV20-1,many,.
CASSSGQLKNIQYF,TGTGCCAGCAGTTCCGGACAGCTAAAAAACATTCAGTACTTC,14,TRBJ2-4,TRBV28,many,.
CSAEGPTSGGDTQYF,TGCAGTGCTGAAGGCCCCACTAGCGGGGGAGATACGCAGTATTTT,15,TRBJ2-3,TRBV20-1,many,TRBD2
CASSSGSLKQYGYTF,TGTGCCAGCAGTTCCGGCAGCCTAAAACAATATGGCTACACCTTC,15,TRBJ1-2,TRBV27,many,.
CASGTGGAETYNEQFF,TGCGCCAGCGGGACGGGGGGAGCGGAGACCTACAATGAGCAGTTCTTC,16,TRBJ2-1,TRBV10-2,few,TRBD2
CSVEEGLAGTDGETQYF,TGCAGCGTTGAAGAGGGACTAGCGGGGACGGACGGAGAGACCCAGTACTTC,17,TRBJ2-5,TRBV29-1,few,TRBD2
CASSLGTNRASFEKLFF,TGTGCCAGCAGCTTAGGGACGAACCGCGCTAGTTTTGAAAAACTGTTTTTT,17,TRBJ1-4,TRBV11-2,few,.
CASSLQFTGSDTQYF,TGTGCCAGCAGCTTACAATTTACAGGGTCAGATACGCAGTATTTT,15,TRBJ2-3,TRBV5-5,.,.
CATSLGGGDIQYF,TGTGCCACCTCCCTGGGAGGGGGGGACATTCAGTACTTC,13,TRBJ2-4,TRBV10-3,many,.
CAISHGEQFF,TGTGCCATCAGTCACGGTGAGCAGTTCTTC,10,TRBJ2-1,TRBV10-3,many,.
CASSLSQGRNSPLHF,TGTGCCAGCAGTTTATCACAGGGAAGGAATTCACCCCTCCACTTT,15,TRBJ1-6,TRBV27,few,.
CATGQGGTYEQYF,TGTGCCACCGGACAGGGGGGGACCTACGAGCAGTACTTC,13,TRBJ2-7,TRBV10-3,many,TRBD1
CASSLNGELFF,TGTGCCAGCAGTCTTAACGGGGAGCTGTTTTTT,11,TRBJ2-2,TRBV12-3/TRBV12-4,many,.
CAIRDRQGNEQFF,TGTGCCATCAGGGATAGACAGGGCAATGAGCAGTTCTTC,13,TRBJ2-1,TRBV10-3,many,TRBD1
CSAVQGNQETQYF,TGCAGCGCCGTACAGGGGAACCAGGAGACCCAGTACTTC,13,TRBJ2-5,TRBV29-1,many,TRBD1
CASRQGRNEAFF,TGTGCCAGCAGACAGGGGAGGAATGAAGCTTTCTTT,12,TRBJ1-1,TRBV28,many,TRBD1
CASTRTGRSGANVLTF,TGTGCCAGCACGAGGACAGGCCGCTCTGGGGCCAACGTCCTGACTTTC,16,TRBJ2-6,TRBV7-9,many,TRBD1
CASSSVDRGGSEAFF,TGCGCCAGCAGCTCAGTCGACAGGGGAGGATCTGAAGCTTTCTTT,15,TRBJ1-1,TRBV5-1,many,TRBD1
CSVVGDTGELFF,TGCAGCGTTGTGGGGGATACCGGGGAGCTGTTTTTT,12,TRBJ2-2,TRBV29-1,many,.
CAIKPGTATNTEAFF,TGTGCCATCAAGCCCGGGACGGCAACGAACACTGAAGCTTTCTTT,15,TRBJ1-1,TRBV10-3,many,.
CASSPVGMNTEGFF,TGTGCCAGCAGCCCGGTGGGAATGAACACTGAAGGTTTCTTT,14,TRBJ1-1,TRBV27,.,.
CASSATGGGGQPQHF,TGTGCCAGCAGCGCGACAGGGGGCGGGGGGCAGCCCCAGCATTTT,15,TRBJ1-5,TRBV12-3/TRBV12-4,.,TRBD1
CATSDTFGSGEQYF,TGTGCCACCAGTGATACTTTTGGCTCGGGCGAGCAGTACTTC,14,TRBJ2-7,TRBV24-1,many,.
CASSYGTSPYNEQFF,TGTGCCAGCAGCTATGGGACTAGCCCCTACAATGAGCAGTTCTTC,15,TRBJ2-1,TRBV7-3,many,TRBD2
CASSLEGAKYNEQFF,TGCGCCAGCAGCTTGGAGGGGGCGAAGTACAATGAGCAGTTCTTC,15,TRBJ2-1,TRBV5-1,few,TRBD1
CASSLTDASGGDFYEQYF,TGTGCCAGCAGCTTAACTGATGCTAGCGGGGGAGATTTTTACGAGCAGTACTTC,18,TRBJ2-7,TRBV11-2,many,TRBD2
CASRKGSSVGEQFF,TGTGCCAGCAGAAAAGGGTCCTCTGTCGGTGAGCAGTTCTTC,14,TRBJ2-1,TRBV28,many,.
CASTPGQGVPYNTDTQYF,TGTGCCAGCACTCCGGGACAGGGGGTACCTTACAACACAGATACGCAGTATTTT,18,TRBJ2-3,TRBV6-5,many,TRBD1